This T cell receptor beta chain is drawn from a study of shared clonotypes between healthy human individuals. Notes on the study in general: Clonotypes that were shared across a handful of donors made up around 5.5% of naive CD4 clonotypes.

Concerning this clone itself: Its antigen is currently unknown.

Per the original data handling: ImmunoSEQ supplied junction-only sequences lacking quality scores, so filtering was different. Only in-frame clones appear in the TCRdb table, and some are missing; sequencing was by immunoSEQ multiplex PCR. V, J and clone size derive from that table, while D and trimming were established from the DNA sequence. The sample includes about 360,000 clones, 70% to 75% of them seen just once. The germline V gene has CDR1 SGHNT and CDR2 YYREEE (reference sequence). V trimming: 4 bases; J trimming: 5 bases; junction bases outside the gene matches: 13. The CDR3 length is 18 residues.

Specimen: memory CD4+ T cells sorted from blood. Subset specified: CD45RA-negative fraction. The TCR was taken from a man aged 25-45 years in good health. V usage is TRBV5-4 and J usage is TRBJ2-2; 11 bases agree with TRBD1. The CDR3: CASSPGTGGGLGTGELFF. The CDR3 region has the DNA TGTGCCAGCAGCCCCGGGACAGGGGGAGGATTGGGGACCGGGGAGCTGTTTTTT.